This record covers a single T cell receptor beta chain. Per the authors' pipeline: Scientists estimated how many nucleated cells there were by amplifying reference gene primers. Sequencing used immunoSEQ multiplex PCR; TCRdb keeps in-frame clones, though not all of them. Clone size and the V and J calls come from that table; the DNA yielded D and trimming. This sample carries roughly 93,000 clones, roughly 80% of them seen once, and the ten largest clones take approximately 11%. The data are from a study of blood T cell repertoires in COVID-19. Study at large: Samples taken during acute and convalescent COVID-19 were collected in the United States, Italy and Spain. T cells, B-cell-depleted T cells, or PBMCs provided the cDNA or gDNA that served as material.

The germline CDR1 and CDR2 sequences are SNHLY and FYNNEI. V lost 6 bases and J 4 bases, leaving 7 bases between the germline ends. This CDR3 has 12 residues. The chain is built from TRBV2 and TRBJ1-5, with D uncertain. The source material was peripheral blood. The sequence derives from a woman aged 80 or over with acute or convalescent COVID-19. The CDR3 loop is CASRQRNQPQHF. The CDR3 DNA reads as TGTGCCAGCAGACAAAGAAATCAGCCCCAGCATTTT.